Shown below are 22 T cell receptor beta chains from a single sample sequenced in a study of shared clonotypes between healthy human individuals. The table came from immunoSEQ multiplex PCR; TCRdb's copy has only in-frame clones and leaves some out. The sample contains some 2,100,000 clones, roughly 91% of which appear only once. CD45RO-negative, CCR7-selected cells formed the naive CD8 fraction, which excluded terminally differentiated effector memory CD45RA+ cells. The sample comprised naive CD8+ T cells from PBMCs. These receptors all come from a man aged 18 to 29 in good health. Some clones in this sample may be carry-over from other donors' samples.

The genes are TRBV7-8 and TRBJ2-7; 8 nucleotides line up with TRBD1. The CDR3 contains 15 residues. The germline gives CDR1 SGHVS, CDR2 FQNEAQ. The V segment lost 3 bases and the J segment 0 bases; nucleotides outside the gene matches: 4. The CDR3 sequence: CASSFRQGSSYEQYF. The DNA for the CDR3 is TGTGCCAGCAGCTTTCGACAGGGGAGCTCCTACGAGCAGTACTTC. The variable domain in full, with the rest retrieved from reference TRBV7-8 and TRBJ2-7, is GAGVSQSPRYKVAKRGQDVALRCDPISGHVSLFWYQQALGQGPEFLTYFQNEAQLDKSGLPSDRFFAERPEGSVSTLKIQRTQQEDSAVYLCASSFRQGSSYEQYFGPGTRLTVT.

This clone was recorded only once. The chain is built from TRBV13 and TRBJ1-5; 7 positions match TRBD1. The CDR3 length is 15 residues. From germline, CDR1 is PRHDT and CDR2 FYEKMQ (reference sequence). With V trimmed by 6 bases and J by 4 bases, 9 bases remained unmatched. The CDR3 DNA follows: TGTGCCAGCAGTTCCCTGACAGGGATAAATCAGCCCCAGCATTTT. As protein: CASSSLTGINQPQHF.

The rearrangement links TRBV7-6 to TRBJ1-1, with a tentative D call TRBD1 (5 bases). Trimming pared 2 bases from V and 4 bases from J, leaving 14 bases between. Looked up from germline, CDR1 is SGHVS and CDR2 is FNYEAQ. The CDR3 has 15 amino acids. Written as DNA, the CDR3 is TGTGCCAGCAGCTTACCATTAAGGGGATCCACTGAAGCTTTCTTT. Translated, it gives CASSLPLRGSTEAFF.

The rearrangement uses TRBV18 and TRBJ1-2; D is unclear. V gave up 3 bases and J gave up 6 bases, with 8 bases separating them. The CDR3 totals 12 residues. The germline V gene has CDR1 KGHSH and CDR2 LQKENI. CDR3 loop: CASSPEDDGYTF. The CDR3 nucleotides are TGTGCCAGCTCACCCGAGGACGATGGCTACACCTTC.

The rearrangement joins TRBV2 to TRBJ2-7; 9 bases are a match to TRBD2. Germline V gene lookup returns CDR1 SNHLY and CDR2 FYNNEI. After removal of 8 bases from V and 1 base from J, the junction contained 3 bases not matched to a gene. The CDR3 consists of 13 residues. CDR3 nucleotides: TGTGCCAGCTATAGCGGGAGTTCCTACGAGCAGTACTTC. Translation gives CASYSGSSYEQYF.

The V call is TRBV5-8, the J call TRBJ2-7, with D unclear. CDR1 and CDR2 (germline): SGHTS, YDEGEE. The CDR3 spans 14 residues. V lost 7 bases, J lost 6 bases, and 20 bases lay in between. This chain's CDR3 is CASGERRARSEQYF. Here the CDR3 DNA reads TGTGCCAGCGGGGAACGAAGGGCCCGAAGCGAGCAGTACTTC.

The gene calls are TRBV4-1 and TRBJ2-1; TRBD2 aligns across 8 bases. V shed 1 base, J shed 8 bases, and the junction held 13 bases outside the gene matches. The CDR3 is 17 amino acids. Germline CDR1 is MGHRA and CDR2 is YSYEKL. The CDR3 sequence is CASSQVMGLAGQDEQFF. Written as DNA, the CDR3 is TGCGCCAGCAGCCAAGTAATGGGGCTAGCGGGCCAAGATGAGCAGTTCTTC.

The genes are TRBV27 and TRBJ2-5; 8 nucleotides align to TRBD1. The J call may be wrong; the DNA end is better matched by TRBJ2-7. The germline gives CDR1 MNHEY, CDR2 SMNVEV (reference sequence). This CDR3 has 16 amino acids. The CDR3: CASSLVLGQGAYEQYF. The CDR3 region has the DNA TGTGCCAGCAGTTTGGTGCTTGGACAGGGAGCCTACGAGCAGTACTTC.

This rearrangement joins TRBV7-9 to TRBJ2-7; unclear D gene. Germline-derived CDR1 and CDR2 are SEHNR and FQNEAQ (reference sequence). Trimming stripped 2 bases from V and 1 base from J, with 6 bases between. The CDR3 loop spans 13 amino acids. The CDR3 reads CASSLRLSYEQYF. In DNA form, the CDR3 reads TGTGCCAGCAGCTTACGGCTATCCTACGAGCAGTACTTC.

V gene TRBV5-1 combines with J gene TRBJ1-3; the D is unclear. The length of the CDR3 is 15 residues. Trimming left V 0 bases short and J 0 bases short, with 7 bases between. CDR1 is SGHRS, CDR2 YFSETQ, per germline. The DNA for the CDR3 is TGCGCCAGCAGCTTGGACCCCGACTCTGGAAACACCATATATTTT. Residues: CASSLDPDSGNTIYF.

The gene calls are TRBV13 and TRBJ2-1; D unresolved. V was cut by 5 bases and J by 0 bases, with 14 bases left in between. From germline, CDR1 is PRHDT and CDR2 FYEKMQ (reference sequence). There are 16 residues in the CDR3. DNA for the CDR3: TGTGCCAGCAGCCCCCAGGACGTAATCTCCTACAATGAGCAGTTCTTC. This codes for CASSPQDVISYNEQFF.

The chain combines TRBV13 with TRBJ2-7; perhaps D is TRBD1 or TRBD2 (6 bases each). The germline CDR1 and CDR2 sequences are PRHDT and FYEKMQ (reference sequence). V dropped 1 base and J dropped 2 bases, with 12 bases sitting between them. The CDR3 totals 15 residues. The CDR3 loop is CASSLEGGRAYEQYF. CDR3 DNA: TGTGCCAGCAGCTTAGAGGGGGGCAGAGCCTACGAGCAGTACTTC.

This clone showed up just once. This chain connects TRBV9 to TRBJ2-7; D is uncertain. Trimming removed 0 bases at V and 6 bases at J, with 10 bases between. Germline loops: CDR1 SGDLS, CDR2 YYNGEE. The CDR3 has 13 amino acids. The CDR3, as DNA: TGTGCCAGCAGCGTAGGTCAGGTTGGCGAGCAGTACTTC. Translated: CASSVGQVGEQYF. Based on the CDR3 plus reference TRBV9 and TRBJ2-7, the full variable domain is DSGVTQTPKHLITATGQRVTLRCSPRSGDLSVYWYQQSLDQGLQFLIQYYNGEERAKGNILERFSAQQFPDLHSELNLSSLELGDSALYFCASSVGQVGEQYFGPGTRLTVT.

Regarding this clone: In the same sample, other DNA sequences code for this CDR3. The rearrangement uses TRBV25-1 and TRBJ2-7; a weak D match, TRBD2 (6 bases). V was clipped by 3 bases and J by 7 bases, with 10 bases between them. This CDR3 contains 12 residues. Germline CDR1 and CDR2: MGHDK and SYGVNS. CDR3: CASSERGMEQYF. The CDR3 region has the DNA TGTGCCAGCAGTGAGCGGGGTATGGAGCAGTACTTC.

This chain connects TRBV29-1 to TRBJ2-1; 10 bases map to TRBD2. Germline CDR1 SQVTM, CDR2 ANQGSEA. V shed 6 bases, J shed 2 bases, and the junction held 13 bases outside the gene matches. This CDR3 is 17 amino acids long. CDR3: CSVAKREGRLTYNEQFF. The CDR3 DNA reads TGCAGCGTCGCCAAGCGGGAGGGAAGACTGACCTACAATGAGCAGTTCTTC.

The CDR3 nucleotides read TGTGCCAGTAGTATCGGGACTTGGGGCAATCAGCCCCAGCATTTT. Amino acids: CASSIGTWGNQPQHF. The V gene is TRBV19, the J gene TRBJ1-5; D is perhaps TRBD1 (5 bases). Germline CDR1 is LNHDA and CDR2 is SQIVND (reference sequence). The V and J ends lost 3 bases and 2 bases respectively, with 11 bases between them. There are 15 residues in the CDR3. Filled out from reference TRBV19 and TRBJ1-5, the complete variable domain reads DGGITQSPKYLFRKEGQNVTLSCEQNLNHDAMYWYRQDPGQGLRLIYYSQIVNDFQKGDIAEGYSVSREKKESFPLTVTSAQKNPTAFYLCASSIGTWGNQPQHFGDGTRLSIL.

The chain combines TRBV19 with TRBJ2-7, with 11 bases identical to TRBD2. This CDR3 contains 15 residues. J lost 4 bases, V lost 2 bases, and 4 bases had no gene match. The germline CDR1 and CDR2 sequences are LNHDA and SQIVND (reference sequence). CDR3 sequence (DNA): TGTGCCAGTAGTATATTCCTAGCGGGAGGTTACGAGCAGTACTTC. It specifies CASSIFLAGGYEQYF.

This chain joins TRBV29-1 and TRBJ2-1, with 8 positions matching TRBD2. V dropped 3 bases and J dropped 5; count of bases not matched to a gene: 6. This CDR3 comprises 14 residues. CDR1 and CDR2 from the germline V gene are SQVTM and ANQGSEA. CDR3 DNA sequence: TGCAGCGTTGATCCGCCGGGAGGGCACAATGAGCAGTTCTTC. As protein: CSVDPPGGHNEQFF.

The CDR3 nucleotides are TGTGCCAGCAGTGAGCTAGCGGGGGGCTACAATGAGCAGTTCTTC. Translated, it gives CASSELAGGYNEQFF. The V call is TRBV6-4, the J call TRBJ2-1; 11 bases are shared with TRBD2. The CDR3 extends over 15 amino acids. Trimming cost V 3 bases and J 3 bases; bases outside gene matches: 1. Germline lookup yields CDR1 MRHNA and CDR2 SNTAGT.

The chain employs TRBV19 and TRBJ2-7; D ambiguous. Germline CDR1 is LNHDA and CDR2 is SQIVND (reference sequence). The CDR3 is 15 amino acids. With 2 bases removed from V and 0 bases from J, the gap between germline ends came to 11 bases. CDR3 sequence reads: CASSITSASSYEQYF. As DNA, the CDR3 is TGTGCCAGTAGTATAACCAGCGCTAGCTCCTACGAGCAGTACTTC.

The chain uses TRBV9 and TRBJ2-5; D gene ambiguous. In germline, CDR1 is SGDLS, CDR2 YYNGEE. The length of the CDR3 is 15 residues. Deletions cut 0 bases from V and 5 bases from J, with 14 bases between. The CDR3 region is CASSVEPSARETQYF. CDR3 coding DNA: TGTGCCAGCAGCGTAGAACCCAGCGCAAGGGAGACCCAGTACTTC.

The V gene is TRBV7-9, the J gene TRBJ1-1, with 9 bases identical to TRBD1. CDR3 length: 17 residues. Trimming took 3 bases from V and 1 from J; bases not matched to a gene: 9. Germline V gene data show CDR1 as SEHNR and CDR2 as FQNEAQ (reference sequence). This CDR3 reads CASSFAGTGPRNTEAFF. The CDR3 DNA follows: TGTGCCAGCAGCTTTGCCGGGACAGGGCCTAGGAACACTGAAGCTTTCTTT.